The 19 T cell receptor beta chains below come from one sample, sequenced in a study of monozygotic twins with inflammatory bowel disease. Using the 5' RACE reads, TCRdb records one entry per CDR3 protein without DNA. The record lists around 380,000 distinct CDR3 sequences, of which the ten most abundant hold around 2.3%. Sequencing input: blood. These receptors were obtained from a human donor with ulcerative colitis or Crohn's disease, or a healthy co-twin of an affected twin (not recorded which).

The V and J genes are TRBV28 and TRBJ1-5. The germline V gene encodes CDR1 MDHEN and CDR2 SYDVKM. The CDR3 covers 15 residues. The CDR3 reads CASSSLSGFGQPQHF. The variable domain in full, completed from reference TRBV28 and TRBJ1-5, reads DVKVTQSSRYLVKRTGEKVFLECVQDMDHENMFWYRQDPGLGLRLIYFSYDVKMKEKGDIPEGYSVSREKKERFSLILESASTNQTSMYLCASSSLSGFGQPQHFGDGTRLSIL.

This CDR3 is CASSLQGASELFF. The chain combines TRBV12-3 or TRBV12-4 with TRBJ2-2; the D call from TCRdb, TRBD1, cannot be confirmed without DNA. This CDR3 contains 13 residues.

The chain combines TRBV5-6 with TRBJ1-2; TCRdb returns TRBD1, unconfirmable since there is no DNA. Germline loops: CDR1 SGHDT, CDR2 YYEEEE. CDR3 size: 15 residues. CDR3 in amino acids: CASSWGDRANYGYTF.

The chain's CDR3 is CASTRTPKDFQETQYF. The V gene is TRBV7-9, the J gene TRBJ2-5. This CDR3 spans 16 amino acids. Germline CDR1 and CDR2: SEHNR and FQNEAQ (reference sequence). Variable domain in full (rest from reference TRBV7-9 and TRBJ2-5): DTGVSQNPRHKITKRGQNVTFRCDPISEHNRLYWYRQTLGQGPEFLTYFQNEAQLEKSRLLSDRFSAERPKGSFSTLEIQRTEQGDSAMYLCASTRTPKDFQETQYFGPGTRLLVL.

The chain joins TRBV20-1 to TRBJ2-5; TCRdb's D gene call, TRBD2, goes unchecked for lack of DNA. CDR3 length: 16 amino acids. Germline CDR1 is DFQATT and CDR2 is SNEGSKA (reference sequence). The CDR3 is CSARDFTSGVLETQYF.

The gene calls are TRBV5-1 and TRBJ1-2; TCRdb selects TRBD1, and the lack of DNA leaves this call unchecked. This CDR3 has 14 residues. Germline V gives CDR1 SGHRS, CDR2 YFSETQ. CDR3 sequence: CASSFPDRGYGYTF.

The gene calls are TRBV11-2 and TRBJ2-7; absent DNA, TCRdb's TRBD2 call cannot be checked. From germline, CDR1 is SGHAT and CDR2 FQNNGV. The CDR3 is 19 amino acids. This CDR3 reads CASSFNLGGMGLMDYEQYF.

V and J are TRBV18 and TRBJ2-7; the TCRdb call, TRBD1, lacks DNA for checking. This CDR3 region has 15 residues. Germline assignment: CDR1 KGHSH and CDR2 LQKENI. The CDR3 protein is CASSRDRAVSYEQYF. Complete variable domain (other parts from reference TRBV18 and TRBJ2-7): NAGVMQNPRHLVRRRGQEARLRCSPMKGHSHVYWYRQLPEEGLKFMVYLQKENIIDESGMPKERFSAEFPKEGPSILRIQQVVRGDSAAYFCASSRDRAVSYEQYFGPGTRLTVT.

This chain's CDR3 is CASSYPGDNQPQHF. The J gene is TRBJ1-5, the V gene TRBV28; the D call from TCRdb, TRBD1, cannot be confirmed without DNA. Per germline, CDR1 MDHEN and CDR2 SYDVKM. The CDR3 contains 14 residues.

V usage is TRBV29-1 and J usage is TRBJ2-1; the D gene TCRdb calls, TRBD2, cannot be checked with no DNA. Germline CDR1 reads SQVTM; CDR2 reads ANQGSEA. CDR3 length: 17 residues. CDR3 sequence reads: CSVELPAGSSLQRKQFF.

This chain uses TRBV5-1 with TRBJ1-6; the TCRdb D gene call, TRBD1, has no DNA to confirm it. The germline V gene encodes CDR1 SGHRS and CDR2 YFSETQ. This CDR3 spans 16 amino acids. The CDR3 region is CASSLRGTYNNSPLHF.

This chain connects TRBV5-1 to TRBJ2-7. CDR1 is SGHRS and CDR2 is YFSETQ in the germline V gene. The CDR3 loop spans 13 amino acids. This chain's CDR3 is CASSSILGSEQYF.

This chain links TRBV9 with TRBJ2-5; lacking DNA, the TRBD2 call made by TCRdb goes unchecked. CDR3 length: 15 residues. Germline lookup yields CDR1 SGDLS and CDR2 YYNGEE. CDR3 sequence: CASSVGNSGPETQYF.

The chain employs TRBV28 and TRBJ2-1; the TRBD2 assignment by TCRdb is unverifiable without DNA. This CDR3 spans 15 amino acids. CDR1 MDHEN and CDR2 SYDVKM come from the germline V gene. The CDR3 loop reads CATGGLAGANNEQFF.

J is TRBJ2-2 and V is TRBV10-2; TCRdb outputs TRBD2, but without DNA this stays unchecked. The CDR3 spans 18 residues. The germline gives CDR1 WSHSY, CDR2 SAAADI. This CDR3 is CASSDERGGRFRTGELFF.

The genes are TRBV5-1 and TRBJ1-4. The CDR3 length is 18 residues. CDR1 and CDR2 from the germline V gene are SGHRS and YFSETQ. The CDR3 protein is CASSVASGSSTFGEKLFF. The variable domain in full, with the rest retrieved from reference TRBV5-1 and TRBJ1-4, is KAGVTQTPRYLIKTRGQQVTLSCSPISGHRSVSWYQQTPGQGLQFLFEYFSETQRNKGNFPGRFSGRQFSNSRSEMNVSTLELGDSALYLCASSVASGSSTFGEKLFFGSGTQLSVL.

This chain connects TRBV5-1 to TRBJ2-6. The CDR3 extends over 17 amino acids. Germline loops: CDR1 SGHRS, CDR2 YFSETQ. The CDR3 spells CASSFRMWDSGANVLTF.

V is TRBV15 and J is TRBJ1-2; lacking DNA, the TRBD1 call made by TCRdb goes unchecked. The CDR3 contains 14 residues. In germline, CDR1 is LNHNV, CDR2 YYDKDF (reference sequence). CDR3 residues: CATSRARQTDGYTF.

The rearrangement uses TRBV4-2 and TRBJ2-1; the TCRdb call, TRBD1, lacks DNA for checking. The germline V gene encodes CDR1 LGHNA and CDR2 YNFKEQ. The CDR3 loop spans 20 amino acids. The CDR3 sequence: CASSSLLWDRARSSYNEQFF.